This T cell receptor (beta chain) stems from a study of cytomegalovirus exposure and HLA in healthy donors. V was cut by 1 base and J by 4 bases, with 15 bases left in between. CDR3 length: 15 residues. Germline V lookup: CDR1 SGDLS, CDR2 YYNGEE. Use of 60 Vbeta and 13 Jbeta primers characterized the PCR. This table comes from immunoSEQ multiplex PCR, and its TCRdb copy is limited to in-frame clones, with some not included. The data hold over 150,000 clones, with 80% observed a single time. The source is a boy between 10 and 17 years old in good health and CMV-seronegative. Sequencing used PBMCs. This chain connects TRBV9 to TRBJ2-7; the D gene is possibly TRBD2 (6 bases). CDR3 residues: CASSVTGGERYEQYF. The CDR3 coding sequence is TGTGCCAGCAGCGTAACTGGCGGGGAACGTTACGAGCAGTACTTC.